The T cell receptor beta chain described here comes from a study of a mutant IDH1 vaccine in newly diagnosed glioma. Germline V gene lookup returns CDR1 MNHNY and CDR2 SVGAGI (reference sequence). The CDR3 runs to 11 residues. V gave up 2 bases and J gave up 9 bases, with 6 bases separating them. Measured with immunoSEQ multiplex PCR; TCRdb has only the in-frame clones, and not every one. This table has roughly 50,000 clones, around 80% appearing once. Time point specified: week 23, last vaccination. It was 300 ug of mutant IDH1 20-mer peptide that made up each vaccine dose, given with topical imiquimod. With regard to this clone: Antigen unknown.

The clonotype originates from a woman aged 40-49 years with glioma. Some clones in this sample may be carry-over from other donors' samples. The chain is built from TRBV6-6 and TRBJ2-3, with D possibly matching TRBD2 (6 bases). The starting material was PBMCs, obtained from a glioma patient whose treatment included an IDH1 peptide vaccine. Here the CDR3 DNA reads TGTGCCAGCAGTTACGGGGGGACGCAGTATTTT. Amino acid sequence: CASSYGGTQYF.